A selection of T cell receptor beta chains follows, all from one sample in a study of shared clonotypes between healthy human individuals. The data were produced by immunoSEQ multiplex PCR, yet TCRdb's version contains in-frame clones alone and is incomplete. The table shows over 400,000 clones, with about 96% occurring only once. Sequencing was done on a sample of naive CD4+ T cells sorted from blood. These receptors all stem from a woman in her thirties in good health. The CDR3 runs from the conserved cysteine through the conserved F or W. The D gene is left open where the match is weak. Size is stated for part of the rows, as once, few or many counts, or as a class when the clone is expanded.

DNA: TGCGCCAGCAGCTTGGGTCTCAGGGGGTCGGACAATGAGCAGTTCTTC
CDR3: CASSLGLRGSDNEQFF
D: TRBD1
J: TRBJ2-1
size: .
V: TRBV5-1

DNA: TGTGCCAGCAGCAGAACAGGGGGGACAGGCCTGATCGAGCAGTACTTC
CDR3: CASSRTGGTGLIEQYF
D: TRBD1
J: TRBJ2-7
size: .
V: TRBV11-2

DNA: TGTGCCAGCAGTTGGGGGCGGTGGGGAAAGGCGGTAGATACGCAGTATTTT
CDR3: CASSWGRWGKAVDTQYF
D: .
J: TRBJ2-3
size: once
V: TRBV28

DNA: TGTGCCAGCAGTAGCCCCGGTAGGAGCTCCTACGAGCAGTACTTC
CDR3: CASSSPGRSSYEQYF
D: .
J: TRBJ2-7
size: .
V: TRBV27

DNA: TGTGCCAGCAGCGTAGGGTTTAAGGCGGGCCGACAAGAGACCCAGTACTTC
CDR3: CASSVGFKAGRQETQYF
D: .
J: TRBJ2-5
size: .
V: TRBV9

DNA: TGCGCCAGCAGCCAAGGACCCCGCTCTGGGGCCAACGTCCTGACTTTC
CDR3: CASSQGPRSGANVLTF
D: .
J: TRBJ2-6
size: .
V: TRBV4-1

DNA: TGCAGCGTTACAGGGGTGAGCTCCTACAATGAGCAGTTCTTC
CDR3: CSVTGVSSYNEQFF
D: TRBD1
J: TRBJ2-1
size: once
V: TRBV29-1

DNA: TGTGCCAGCAGTCGCGGGGTCACAGATACGCAGTATTTT
CDR3: CASSRGVTDTQYF
D: .
J: TRBJ2-3
size: .
V: TRBV28

DNA: TGTGCCAGCAGTCCGAGGGGCGAGCAGTACTTC
CDR3: CASSPRGEQYF
D: .
J: TRBJ2-7
size: .
V: TRBV28

DNA: TGTGCCAGTAGGCCCAGTTTTCGGGAGAGCACAGATACGCAGTATTTT
CDR3: CASRPSFRESTDTQYF
D: .
J: TRBJ2-3
size: .
V: TRBV19

DNA: TGTGCCAGCAGTTACAGGGGGGGCACAGATACGCAGTATTTT
CDR3: CASSYRGGTDTQYF
D: .
J: TRBJ2-3
size: .
V: TRBV6-5

DNA: TGTGCCAGCAGCTTGTTCGGTAATTCACCCCTCCACTTT
CDR3: CASSLFGNSPLHF
D: .
J: TRBJ1-6
size: once
V: TRBV5-4

DNA: TGTGCCAGCTCACCACTGAAGGGGAAGAACACTGAAGCTTTCTTT
CDR3: CASSPLKGKNTEAFF
D: .
J: TRBJ1-1
size: .
V: TRBV18

DNA: TGCGCCAGCAGCCAAGACCGGGACAGGATCTACGAGCAGTACTTC
CDR3: CASSQDRDRIYEQYF
D: TRBD1
J: TRBJ2-7
size: .
V: TRBV4-1

DNA: TGTGCCAGCAGCTTAGAAATACCCGGGAATGGCTACACCTTC
CDR3: CASSLEIPGNGYTF
D: .
J: TRBJ1-2
size: once
V: TRBV7-9

DNA: TGTGCCAGCAGCATGAGCGGGAGCCAGTACGAGCAGTACTTC
CDR3: CASSMSGSQYEQYF
D: TRBD2
J: TRBJ2-7
size: .
V: TRBV5-6

DNA: TGTGCCAGCAGACCCCCGGGGGGAGGTCGGACCGGGGAGCTGTTTTTT
CDR3: CASRPPGGGRTGELFF
D: TRBD2
J: TRBJ2-2
size: .
V: TRBV2

DNA: TGTGCCAGCAGTCGTGACAGGGGCCTTCGGCCCCAGCATTTT
CDR3: CASSRDRGLRPQHF
D: TRBD1
J: TRBJ1-5
size: once
V: TRBV7-3

DNA: TGTGCCAGTAAGAAAGGGGAAAACATTCAGTACTTC
CDR3: CASKKGENIQYF
D: .
J: TRBJ2-4
size: .
V: TRBV19

DNA: TGTGCCAGCAGCAGCCTTTATGTGACCCAGTACTTC
CDR3: CASSSLYVTQYF
D: .
J: TRBJ2-5
size: .
V: TRBV7-9

DNA: TGTGCCAGCAGCCCAAACGGACCCGCTAACTATGGCTACACCTTC
CDR3: CASSPNGPANYGYTF
D: .
J: TRBJ1-2
size: .
V: TRBV28

DNA: TGTGCCAGCAGTATAGCGGGACGACGAAGCACAGATACGCAGTATTTT
CDR3: CASSIAGRRSTDTQYF
D: TRBD2
J: TRBJ2-3
size: .
V: TRBV28

DNA: TGTGCCAGCAGTGGTGTCAGGACCTACGAGCAGTACTTC
CDR3: CASSGVRTYEQYF
D: .
J: TRBJ2-7
size: .
V: TRBV6-1

DNA: TGTGCCAGCAGTTGGCTAGCGGGGGACTACGAGCAGTACTTC
CDR3: CASSWLAGDYEQYF
D: TRBD2
J: TRBJ2-7
size: .
V: TRBV28

DNA: TGCGCCAGCAGCCAAGATAGGCGCTCGGGACAGGGAGTAGAGACCCAGTACTTC
CDR3: CASSQDRRSGQGVETQYF
D: TRBD1
J: TRBJ2-5
size: .
V: TRBV4-1

DNA: TGCGCCAGCAGCCCACGGACAGAATTCTACGAGCAGTACTTC
CDR3: CASSPRTEFYEQYF
D: .
J: TRBJ2-7
size: .
V: TRBV5-1